Below are 11 T cell receptor beta chains sequenced from a single sample in a study of early stage breast cancer tumors. Clones were read by immunoSEQ multiplex PCR, and TCRdb kept only the in-frame ones, dropping some. Among 10,000 or so clones listed, 71% were seen once. The sequencing input was normal breast tissue next to the tumor. These receptor sequences come from a person between 60 and 70 years old with breast cancer.

By its share, this clone is medium-sized. The chain joins TRBV9 to TRBJ1-5; weak D call: TRBD1 (5 bases). This CDR3 has 13 residues. V lost 5 bases and J lost 8, with 14 bases in between. Germline V gene lookup returns CDR1 SGDLS and CDR2 YYNGEE. CDR3 DNA: TGTGCCAGCAGTCTGGAGGGGTGGGAGCCCCAGCATTTT. Translating it yields CASSLEGWEPQHF. Based on the CDR3 plus reference TRBV9 and TRBJ1-5, the full variable domain is DSGVTQTPKHLITATGQRVTLRCSPRSGDLSVYWYQQSLDQGLQFLIQYYNGEERAKGNILERFSAQQFPDLHSELNLSSLELGDSALYFCASSLEGWEPQHFGDGTRLSIL.

J is TRBJ2-7 and V is TRBV25-1, with D maybe TRBD2 (5 bases). The V and J ends lost 2 bases and 2 bases respectively, with 13 bases between them. There are 15 residues in the CDR3. CDR1 and CDR2 from the germline V gene are MGHDK and SYGVNS. The CDR3 protein is CASSELVGVAYEQYF. CDR3 DNA: TGTGCCAGCAGTGAACTCGTGGGAGTGGCCTACGAGCAGTACTTC.

The chain joins TRBV30 to TRBJ1-2; 8 bases agree with TRBD1. J gave up 8 bases and V 3 bases, and 8 bases lay outside the gene matches. The germline V gene has CDR1 GTSNPN and CDR2 SVGIG (reference sequence). This CDR3 is built from 13 residues. The CDR3 bases are TGTGCCTGGAGGGAAAGGACAGGGCAAGGCTACACCTTC. This encodes CAWRERTGQGYTF. The full variable domain, completed using reference TRBV30 and TRBJ1-2, is SQTIHQWPATLVQPVGSPLSLECTVEGTSNPNLYWYRQAAGRGLQLLFYSVGIGQISSEVPQNLSASRPQDRQFILSSKKLLLSDSGFYLCAWRERTGQGYTFGSGTRLTVV.

This chain connects TRBV28 to TRBJ1-1; 7 bases map to TRBD1. This CDR3 spans 15 amino acids. V lost 5 bases to trimming and J lost 0 bases; unmatched junction nucleotides: 6. Per the germline V gene, CDR1 is MDHEN and CDR2 is SYDVKM. The CDR3 loop reads CASSLAGGMNTEAFF. In DNA, the CDR3 is TGTGCCAGCAGTCTGGCAGGGGGGATGAACACTGAAGCTTTCTTT.

V is TRBV7-3 and J is TRBJ2-1; D might be TRBD2 (6 bases). V lost 5 bases to trimming and J lost 6 bases, with 20 bases between them. Germline values: CDR1 SGHTA, CDR2 FQGTGA. This CDR3 is built from 16 residues. The CDR3 reads CASSPRSGVGGNEQFF. The CDR3 bases are TGTGCCAGCAGCCCCCGAAGTGGCGTGGGGGGCAATGAGCAGTTCTTC.

V usage is TRBV12-5 and J usage is TRBJ1-2; 9 nucleotides align to TRBD1. There are 15 residues in the CDR3. Losses at the gene ends were 2 bases for V and 7 bases for J; bases not matched to a gene: 8. Germline V gene data show CDR1 as LGHNT and CDR2 as FRNRAP. CDR3 sequence: CASGLYERTGVGYTF. The CDR3 DNA is TGTGCTAGTGGTTTGTACGAAAGGACAGGGGTTGGCTACACCTTC.

This clone is labeled as medium-sized. The chain joins TRBV11-2 to TRBJ2-7; D might be TRBD1 (5 bases). The V end lost 4 bases, the J end lost 0 bases, and 10 bases lay between the germline ends. CDR3 size: 14 residues. Germline V gene lookup returns CDR1 SGHAT and CDR2 FQNNGV. The CDR3 nucleotides read TGTGCCAGCAGCTCCCGACAGTCCTCCTACGAGCAGTACTTC. Encoded protein: CASSSRQSSYEQYF.

This chain connects TRBV5-6 to TRBJ2-5, with D tentatively TRBD2 (5 bases). CDR1 and CDR2 (germline): SGHDT, YYEEEE. CDR3 length: 14 amino acids. V lost 1 base to trimming and J lost 1 base, with 8 bases between them. The CDR3 spells CASSLLGSQETQYF. The CDR3 DNA reads as TGTGCCAGCAGCTTGCTAGGGAGCCAAGAGACCCAGTACTTC.

The chain couples TRBV6-6 to TRBJ2-7, with D possibly TRBD2 on 5 matching bases. Germline loops: CDR1 MNHNY, CDR2 SVGAGI (reference sequence). The CDR3 extends over 16 amino acids. Trimming took off 0 bases at V and 5 bases at J, with 17 bases between the two ends. CDR3 nucleotides: TGTGCCAGCAGTTACTCGGGTGTAGGGCGGGCCCACGAGCAGTACTTC. Its translation is CASSYSGVGRAHEQYF.

This clone occurred a few times. The sample has other DNA sequences that encode this CDR3 too. This chain connects TRBV18 to TRBJ1-5, with 7 bases aligning to TRBD1. The V gene's germline CDR1 is KGHSH and CDR2 LQKENI. Germline trimming cut 3 bases from V and 6 bases from J; bases unmatched to any gene: 5. The CDR3 is made up of 14 amino acids. CDR3 nucleotide sequence: TGTGCCAGCTCACCGGGACAGCTCGGTCAGCCCCAGCATTTT. As protein: CASSPGQLGQPQHF.

CDR3 loop: CSAWDRGTPGETQYF. DNA for the CDR3: TGCAGCGCCTGGGACAGGGGGACTCCAGGGGAGACCCAGTACTTC. The chain recombines TRBV29-1 with TRBJ2-5, with 11 bases that match TRBD1. CDR1 and CDR2 from the germline V gene are SQVTM and ANQGSEA. V shed 7 bases and J 5 bases; nucleotides not matched to a gene: 12. The CDR3 covers 15 residues.